These 9 T cell receptor beta chains came from one sample sequenced in a study of blood T cell repertoires in COVID-19. Using immunoSEQ multiplex PCR, the repertoire was profiled, and TCRdb retains in-frame clones only, with some absent. The sample lists around 43,000 clones, 86% occurring once. The sequenced material came from peripheral blood. All receptors come from a man aged 45-65 years in a cohort sampled during active COVID-19.

This chain links TRBV7-8 with TRBJ2-2; TRBD1 agrees at 7 bases. The CDR3 has 17 residues. The germline V gene encodes CDR1 SGHVS and CDR2 FQNEAQ. V dropped 4 bases and J dropped 5; count of bases not matched to a gene: 13. The CDR3 sequence is CASSSPRQGIVTGELFF. In DNA form, the CDR3 reads TGTGCCAGCAGCTCCCCGCGACAGGGAATTGTAACCGGGGAGCTGTTTTTT.

The chain carries TRBV15 and TRBJ2-2; the match to TRBD1 covers 10 bases. This CDR3 has 15 residues. Germline CDR1 LNHNV, CDR2 YYDKDF (reference sequence). With V trimmed by 7 bases and J by 6 bases, 8 bases remained unmatched. CDR3 in amino acids: CATTPDRGRAGELFF. CDR3 in DNA: TGTGCCACCACCCCGGACAGGGGGAGGGCCGGGGAGCTGTTTTTT.

V is TRBV7-8 and J is TRBJ2-3, with 12 bases matching TRBD2. Trimming at V came to 0 bases and at J to 3 bases, leaving 7 bases not matched to a gene. The CDR3 length is 18 residues. Germline V CDR1 and CDR2: SGHVS, FQNEAQ. CDR3 amino acids: CASSLAGLAGERTDTQYF. DNA for the CDR3: TGTGCCAGCAGCTTAGCGGGACTAGCGGGTGAGAGGACAGATACGCAGTATTTT.

The V call is TRBV6-5, the J call TRBJ2-7; 9 bases map to TRBD1. This CDR3 is built from 15 residues. Looked up from germline, CDR1 is MNHEY and CDR2 is SVGAGI. J lost 4 bases, V lost 2 bases, and 6 bases had no gene match. The chain's CDR3 is CASSYPRTGVYEQYF. CDR3 nucleotide sequence: TGTGCCAGCAGTTACCCCCGGACAGGGGTTTACGAGCAGTACTTC.

The V call is TRBV5-1, the J call TRBJ2-3; TRBD2 matches 10 bases. The V gene end was trimmed by 3 bases and the J gene end by 3 bases; junction bases not matched to a gene: 16. The CDR3 has 19 residues. The V gene's germline CDR1 is SGHRS and CDR2 YFSETQ. The CDR3 coding sequence is TGCGCCAGCAGCTGGCCAGCCGGGATAGCGGGGGGTAGTACAGATACGCAGTATTTT. Translating gives CASSWPAGIAGGSTDTQYF.

This chain links TRBV6-5 with TRBJ1-4; a weak D match, TRBD1 (5 bases). This CDR3 region has 16 residues. V was shortened by 2 bases and J by 0 bases, with 10 bases between the two germline ends. Per the germline V gene, CDR1 is MNHEY and CDR2 is SVGAGI. CDR3 coding DNA: TGTGCCAGCAGTTACGGGGCGGTCCCAACTAATGAAAAACTGTTTTTT. Encoded protein: CASSYGAVPTNEKLFF.

V and J are TRBV4-3 and TRBJ2-5; 14 nucleotides agree with TRBD2. Trimming took 3 bases from V and 5 from J; bases not matched to a gene: 8. Germline CDR1 and CDR2: LGHNA and YSLEER. CDR3 size: 17 residues. The CDR3 reads CASSQGQTSGGVETQYF. In DNA, the CDR3 is TGCGCCAGCAGCCAGGGCCAGACTAGCGGGGGGGTTGAGACCCAGTACTTC.

V is TRBV19 and J is TRBJ2-3, with D possibly matching TRBD2 (6 bases). Germline V gene lookup returns CDR1 LNHDA and CDR2 SQIVND (reference sequence). The V and J ends lost 7 bases and 0 bases respectively, with 8 bases between them. The CDR3 has 13 amino acids. CDR3 in amino acids: CASKSGSTDTQYF. The CDR3 region has the DNA TGTGCCAGTAAAAGCGGGAGCACAGATACGCAGTATTTT. The full variable domain, its missing parts supplied by reference TRBV19 and TRBJ2-3, is DGGITQSPKYLFRKEGQNVTLSCEQNLNHDAMYWYRQDPGQGLRLIYYSQIVNDFQKGDIAEGYSVSREKKESFPLTVTSAQKNPTAFYLCASKSGSTDTQYFGPGTRLTVL.

CDR3 sequence (DNA): TGCGCCAGCAGCCAAACGGGACAGGGGACATACAATGAGCAGTTCTTC. Translation gives CASSQTGQGTYNEQFF. The rearrangement joins TRBV4-1 to TRBJ2-1; 10 nucleotides align to TRBD1. V lost 2 bases to trimming and J lost 4 bases; unmatched junction nucleotides: 5. Germline CDR1 MGHRA, CDR2 YSYEKL. CDR3 length equals 16 residues.